These 13 T cell receptor beta chains came from one sample sequenced in a study of PD-L1 blockade in urothelial cancer. Sequencing used immunoSEQ multiplex PCR; TCRdb keeps in-frame clones, though not all of them. Among about 84,000 clones listed, 82% were seen once. The specimen was PBMCs, collected around atezolizumab (anti-PD-L1) treatment. The receptors shown here come from a man in his 70s with urothelial cancer.

The chain carries TRBV27 and TRBJ2-7; D is perhaps TRBD1 (6 bases). Germline CDR1 reads MNHEY; CDR2 reads SMNVEV (reference sequence). V lost 2 bases to trimming and J lost 6 bases, with 14 bases between them. There are 14 residues in the CDR3. For the CDR3, the DNA is TGTGCCAGCAGTTTAACCCGAGGGGGTAGCGAGCAGTACTTC. It translates to CASSLTRGGSEQYF.

On this clone itself: Germline and junction disagree at one end, which may indicate a read error. Distinct nucleotide sequences in the sample also encode this CDR3. The rearrangement links TRBV25-1 to TRBJ1-1; the match to TRBD1 covers 9 bases. Germline CDR1 and CDR2: MGHDK and SYGVNS. CDR3 length: 17 amino acids. The CDR3 DNA sequence: TGTGCCAGCAGGCCAAACGCGGTCTGGACAGGGGACACTGAAGCTTTCTTC. Encoded protein: CASRPNAVWTGDTEAFF.

The count of this clone is one. This sequence joins TRBV5-6 and TRBJ2-5; 11 positions match TRBD1. Germline CDR1 is SGHDT and CDR2 is YYEEEE. This CDR3 comprises 16 residues. The V and J ends lost 4 bases and 5 bases, in that order; junction bases with no gene match: 10. For the CDR3, the DNA is TGTGCCAGCAGCCCCAGGACAGGGGGCGCGGCGGAGACCCAGTACTTC. Translation gives CASSPRTGGAAETQYF.

V and J are TRBV5-4 and TRBJ2-5; tentatively, D is TRBD1 (5 bases). CDR3 length: 16 residues. Germline loops: CDR1 SGHNT, CDR2 YYREEE (reference sequence). V lost 4 bases and J 6 bases, leaving 22 bases between the germline ends. The CDR3 protein is CASSKGEDRSTKTQYF. As DNA, the CDR3 is TGTGCCAGCAGCAAAGGGGAAGACCGGAGTACAAAGACCCAGTACTTC.

J is TRBJ2-2 and V is TRBV5-1, with D perhaps matching TRBD2 (5 bases). The CDR3 is 17 amino acids. V lost 1 base and J 0 bases, leaving 13 bases between the germline ends. Per germline, CDR1 SGHRS and CDR2 YFSETQ. In nucleotides, the CDR3 is TGCGCCAGCAGCTTGAAAGCGGACGCCGCGAACACCGGGGAGCTGTTTTTT. Residues: CASSLKADAANTGELFF.

The rearrangement joins TRBV11-1 to TRBJ2-1; D might be TRBD1 (6 bases). The ends were cut back, 2 bases at V and 4 bases at J, with 21 bases in the middle. Per the germline V gene, CDR1 is SGHAT and CDR2 is FQDESV (reference sequence). The CDR3 extends over 18 amino acids. The CDR3 DNA reads TGTGCCAGCAGCTTAAACTCCCTGGTTGGGGGCTCTTACAATGAGCAGTTCTTC. Translation: CASSLNSLVGGSYNEQFF.

The chain carries TRBV7-3 and TRBJ2-3; no firm D call. There are 13 residues in the CDR3. V lost 4 bases and J 6 bases, leaving 11 bases between the germline ends. The germline V gene encodes CDR1 SGHTA and CDR2 FQGTGA. The CDR3 nucleotides read TGTGCCAGCAGCTCCTACCGGTTCGATACGCAGTATTTT. Amino acid sequence: CASSSYRFDTQYF. The full variable domain, rest sourced from reference TRBV7-3 and TRBJ2-3, is GAGVSQTPSNKVTEKGKYVELRCDPISGHTALYWYRQSLGQGPEFLIYFQGTGAADDSGLPNDRFFAVRPEGSVSTLKIQRTERGDSAVYLCASSSYRFDTQYFGPGTRLTVL.

This chain connects TRBV2 to TRBJ2-2; D gene ambiguous. CDR1 SNHLY and CDR2 FYNNEI come from the germline V gene. This CDR3 is built from 15 residues. The germline V and J ends were trimmed by 6 bases and 1 base, with 12 bases remaining between them. For the CDR3, the DNA is TGTGCCAGCAGCCCCCTAGGTCAGAACACCGGGGAGCTGTTTTTT. This codes for CASSPLGQNTGELFF.

The chain uses TRBV7-2 and TRBJ2-5; TRBD1 matches at 7 bases. The V gene's germline CDR1 is SGHTA and CDR2 FQGNSA. This CDR3 spans 13 amino acids. V gave up 4 bases and J gave up 7 bases; unmatched junction bases: 6. The CDR3 coding sequence is TGTGCCAGCAGCTCCCAGGGGGTTGGGACCCAGTACTTC. The encoded protein is CASSSQGVGTQYF.

The V and J genes are TRBV5-1 and TRBJ2-2, with D uncertain. V was cut by 0 bases and J by 1 base, with 10 bases left in between. This CDR3 region has 16 residues. Germline lookup yields CDR1 SGHRS and CDR2 YFSETQ. The CDR3 reads CASSLEGPGNTGELFF. Written as DNA, the CDR3 is TGCGCCAGCAGCTTGGAAGGTCCGGGGAACACCGGGGAGCTGTTTTTT.

The genes are TRBV28 and TRBJ1-4, with D maybe TRBD1 (5 bases). Trimming took off 3 bases at V and 8 bases at J, with 19 bases between the two ends. Germline assignment: CDR1 MDHEN and CDR2 SYDVKM. The CDR3 has 16 residues. DNA for the CDR3: TGTGCCAGCAGTTTTACGAGTTCGGAGGGGCAGGAAAAACTGTTTTTT. This codes for CASSFTSSEGQEKLFF.

The chain combines TRBV15 with TRBJ1-5; D remains ambiguous. The CDR3 extends over 14 amino acids. Germline CDR1 and CDR2: LNHNV and YYDKDF (reference sequence). V shed 0 bases and J shed 3 bases, with 6 bases lying between them. The chain's CDR3 is CATSRDRYNQPQHF. CDR3 nucleotides: TGTGCCACCAGCAGAGACAGGTACAATCAGCCCCAGCATTTT. Full variable domain (rest looked up from reference TRBV15 and TRBJ1-5): DAMVIQNPRYQVTQFGKPVTLSCSQTLNHNVMYWYQQKSSQAPKLLFHYYDKDFNNEADTPDNFQSRRPNTSFCFLDIRSPGLGDTAMYLCATSRDRYNQPQHFGDGTRLSIL.

The chain combines TRBV18 with TRBJ1-1; 8 nucleotides line up with TRBD1. The CDR3 extends over 14 amino acids. The germline V gene encodes CDR1 KGHSH and CDR2 LQKENI. The V segment lost 3 bases and the J segment 5 bases; nucleotides outside the gene matches: 5. CDR3 bases: TGTGCCAGCTCACCGACAGGGGTTGGAACTGAAGCTTTCTTT. This gives the protein CASSPTGVGTEAFF. Combining the CDR3 with reference TRBV18 and TRBJ1-1 gives the whole variable domain NAGVMQNPRHLVRRRGQEARLRCSPMKGHSHVYWYRQLPEEGLKFMVYLQKENIIDESGMPKERFSAEFPKEGPSILRIQQVVRGDSAAYFCASSPTGVGTEAFFGQGTRLTVV.